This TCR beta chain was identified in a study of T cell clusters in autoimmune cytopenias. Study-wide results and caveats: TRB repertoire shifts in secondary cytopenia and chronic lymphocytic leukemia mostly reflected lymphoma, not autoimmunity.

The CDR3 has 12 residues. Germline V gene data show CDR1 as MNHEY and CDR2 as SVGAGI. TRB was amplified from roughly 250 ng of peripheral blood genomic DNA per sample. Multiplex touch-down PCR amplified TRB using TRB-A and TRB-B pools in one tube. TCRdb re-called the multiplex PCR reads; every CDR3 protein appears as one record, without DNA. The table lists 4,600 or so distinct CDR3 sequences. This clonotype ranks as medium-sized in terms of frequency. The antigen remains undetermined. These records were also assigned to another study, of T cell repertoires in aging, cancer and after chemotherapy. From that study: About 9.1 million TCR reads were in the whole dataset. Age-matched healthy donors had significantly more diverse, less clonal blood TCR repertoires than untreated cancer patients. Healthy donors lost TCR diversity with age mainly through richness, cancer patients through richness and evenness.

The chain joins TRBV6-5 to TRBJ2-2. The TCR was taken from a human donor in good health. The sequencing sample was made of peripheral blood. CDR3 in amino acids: CASSRGTGELFF.